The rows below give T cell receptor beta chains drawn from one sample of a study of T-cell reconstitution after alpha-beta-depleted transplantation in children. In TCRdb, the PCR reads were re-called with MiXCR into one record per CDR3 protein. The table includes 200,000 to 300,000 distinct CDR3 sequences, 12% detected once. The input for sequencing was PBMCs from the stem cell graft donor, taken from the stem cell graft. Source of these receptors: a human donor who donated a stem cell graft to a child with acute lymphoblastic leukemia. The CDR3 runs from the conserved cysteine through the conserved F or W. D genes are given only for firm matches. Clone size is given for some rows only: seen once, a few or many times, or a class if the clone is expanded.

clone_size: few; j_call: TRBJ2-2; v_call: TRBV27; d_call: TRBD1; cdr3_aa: CASKATGETGELFF; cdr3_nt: TGTGCCAGCAAAGCCACAGGGGAGACCGGGGAGCTGTTTTTT
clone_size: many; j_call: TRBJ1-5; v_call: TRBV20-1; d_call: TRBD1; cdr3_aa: CSAMTGRSGNQPQHF; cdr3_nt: TGCAGTGCCATGACAGGGAGGTCCGGCAATCAGCCCCAGCATTTT
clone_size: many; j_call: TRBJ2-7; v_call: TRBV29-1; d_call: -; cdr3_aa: CSGQGTSTYEQYF; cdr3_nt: TGCAGTGGCCAGGGGACCTCGACCTACGAGCAGTACTTC
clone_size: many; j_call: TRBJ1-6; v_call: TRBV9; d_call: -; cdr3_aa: CASSVGQSPLHF; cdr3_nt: TGTGCCAGCAGCGTGGGACAATCACCCCTCCACTTT
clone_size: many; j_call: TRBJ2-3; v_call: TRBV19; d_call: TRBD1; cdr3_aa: CASSTDRDSDTQYF; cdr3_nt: TGTGCCAGTAGTACGGACCGGGACAGCGATACGCAGTATTTT
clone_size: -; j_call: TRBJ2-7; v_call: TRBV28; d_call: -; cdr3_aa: CASSLPQGEQYF; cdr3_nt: TGTGCCAGCAGTTTACCACAGGGCGAGCAGTACTTC
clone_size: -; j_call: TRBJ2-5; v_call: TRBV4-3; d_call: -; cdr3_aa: CASSPNRAEYQETQYF; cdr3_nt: TGCGCCAGCAGCCCCAACCGGGCGGAATACCAAGAGACCCAGTACTTC
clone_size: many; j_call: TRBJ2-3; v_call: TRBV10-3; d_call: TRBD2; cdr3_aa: CATERGSSTDTQYF; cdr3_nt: TGTGCCACAGAGCGGGGGAGTAGCACAGATACGCAGTATTTT
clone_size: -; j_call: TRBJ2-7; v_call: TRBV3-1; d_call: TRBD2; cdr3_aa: CACSSLAGGTYEQYF; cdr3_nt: TGTGCCTGCTCCTCCCTGGCGGGGGGGACCTACGAGCAGTACTTC
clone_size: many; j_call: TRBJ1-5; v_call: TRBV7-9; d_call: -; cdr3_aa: CASSPGQVPNQPQHF; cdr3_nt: TGTGCCAGCAGCCCCGGACAAGTTCCAAATCAGCCCCAGCATTTT
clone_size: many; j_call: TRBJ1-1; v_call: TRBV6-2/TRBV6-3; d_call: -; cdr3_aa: CASSYGMEDPGTEAFF; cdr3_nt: TGTGCCAGCAGTTACGGTATGGAGGATCCGGGGACTGAAGCTTTCTTT